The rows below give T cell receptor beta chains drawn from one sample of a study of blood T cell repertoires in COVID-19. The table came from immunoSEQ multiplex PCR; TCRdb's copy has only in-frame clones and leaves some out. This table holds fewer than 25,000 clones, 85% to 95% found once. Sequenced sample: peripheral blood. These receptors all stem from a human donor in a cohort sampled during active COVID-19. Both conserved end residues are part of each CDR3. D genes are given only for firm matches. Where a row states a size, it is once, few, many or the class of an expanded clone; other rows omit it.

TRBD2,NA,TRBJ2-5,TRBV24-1,TGTGCCACCAGTGACCCTGACGGGAGGGGGGAGACCCAGTACTTC,CATSDPDGRGETQYF
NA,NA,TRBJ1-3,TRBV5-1,TGCGCCAGCAGCTCCGCCTCAGGGGAGACTGGAAACACCATATATTTT,CASSSASGETGNTIYF
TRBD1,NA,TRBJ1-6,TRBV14,TGTGCCAGCAGCCAACTCTCAGGGGGTTATAATTCACCCCTCCACTTT,CASSQLSGGYNSPLHF
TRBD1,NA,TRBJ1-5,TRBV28,TGTGCCAGCAGAAAAACGGGACAGGGTGATCAGCCCCAGCATTTT,CASRKTGQGDQPQHF
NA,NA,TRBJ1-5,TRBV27,TGTGCCAGCAGTTTATCCCAGGGGCGGAATCAGCCCCAGCATTTT,CASSLSQGRNQPQHF
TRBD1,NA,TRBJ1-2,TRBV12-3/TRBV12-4,TGTGCCAGCAGTCTACAGGGGGCAGGCTACACCTTC,CASSLQGAGYTF
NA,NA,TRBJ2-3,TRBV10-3,TGTGCCATCAGTGAGTCGAGGGTAGGCACAGATACGCAGTATTTT,CAISESRVGTDTQYF
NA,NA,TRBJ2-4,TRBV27,TGTGCCATCGGGGCCAAAAACATTCAGTACTTC,CAIGAKNIQYF
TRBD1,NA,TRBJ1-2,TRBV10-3,TGTGCCATCAGTGAGGGGACAGGGGCCTACTATGGCTACACCTTC,CAISEGTGAYYGYTF
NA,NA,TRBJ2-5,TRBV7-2,TGTGCCAGCAGCATGGGTGGAGGGTTACGAGCCCAGTACTTC,CASSMGGGLRAQYF
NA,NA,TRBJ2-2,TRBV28,TGTGCCAGCAGCCTAACGCTCGCGAACACCGGGGAGCTGTTTTTT,CASSLTLANTGELFF
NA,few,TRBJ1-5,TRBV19,TGTGCCAGTAGTAAACTTCGGGGTCAGCCCCAGCATTTT,CASSKLRGQPQHF
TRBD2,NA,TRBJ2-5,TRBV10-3,TGTGCCATCAGTGCGTCCACTGGACTAGCGGGAGAGGAGACCCAGTACTTC,CAISASTGLAGEETQYF
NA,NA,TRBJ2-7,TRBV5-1,TGCGCCAGCAGCTTAGAACAGGCCTACGAGCAGTACTTC,CASSLEQAYEQYF
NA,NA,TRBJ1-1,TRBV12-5,TGTGCTAGTGGTCGCACAGAGAACACTGAAGCTTTCTTT,CASGRTENTEAFF
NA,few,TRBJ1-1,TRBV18,TGTGCCAGCTCACCACGAACGCCTCAAGGGGCGAACACTGAAGCTTTCTTT,CASSPRTPQGANTEAFF
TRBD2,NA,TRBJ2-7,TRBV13,TGTGCCAGCAGCTTAGTTCTAGCGGGAGTAGTATGGCCCTACGAGCAGTACTTC,CASSLVLAGVVWPYEQYF
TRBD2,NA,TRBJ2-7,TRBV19,TGTGCCAGTAGTATATGGGGGGGTACTTCCTACGAGCAGTACTTC,CASSIWGGTSYEQYF
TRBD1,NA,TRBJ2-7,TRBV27,TGTGCCAGCAGTTTATCCCCCCAGCAGGGGGCCTACGAGCAGTACTTC,CASSLSPQQGAYEQYF
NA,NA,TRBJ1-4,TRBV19,TGTGCCAGTAGTACACATGCAACTAATGAAAAACTGTTTTTT,CASSTHATNEKLFF
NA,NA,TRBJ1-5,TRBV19,TGTGCCAGTGCCTTACTGACAGTGGGCAATCAGCCCCAGCATTTT,CASALLTVGNQPQHF
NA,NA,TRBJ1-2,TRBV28,TGTGCCAGCAGTTTTAATGCCAGGGCTGTAGGCTACACCTTC,CASSFNARAVGYTF
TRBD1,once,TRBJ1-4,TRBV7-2,TGTGCCAGCAGCCCCGGGACAGCTGAAAAACTGTTTTTT,CASSPGTAEKLFF
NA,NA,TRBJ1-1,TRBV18,TGTGCCAGCTCACCAGGAGACCCCCGTCGGACTGAAGCTTTCTTT,CASSPGDPRRTEAFF
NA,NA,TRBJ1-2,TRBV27,TGTGCCAGCAGTTCATTGGGAAGAGGGAGTAACTATGGCTACACCTTC,CASSSLGRGSNYGYTF
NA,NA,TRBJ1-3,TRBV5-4,TGTGCCAGCAGCTCGGATCCGGGGAAGGGTCGCTACGGAAACACCATATATTTT,CASSSDPGKGRYGNTIYF
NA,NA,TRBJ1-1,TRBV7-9,TGTGCCAGCAGCTTTAGAGGCCGGCTTCTGACTGAAGCTTTCTTT,CASSFRGRLLTEAFF
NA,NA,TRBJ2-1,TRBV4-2,TGTGCCAGCAGCCAAGAGATCGGGTCGGGAGGCCAGGGGAATGAGCAGTTCTTC,CASSQEIGSGGQGNEQFF
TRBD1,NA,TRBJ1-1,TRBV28,TGTGCCAGCAGTTTCCGGAGGGGACAGGGAGACACTGAAGCTTTCTTT,CASSFRRGQGDTEAFF
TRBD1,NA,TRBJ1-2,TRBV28,TGTGCCAGCAGTCCCGGGACAGGCTATGGCTACACCTTC,CASSPGTGYGYTF
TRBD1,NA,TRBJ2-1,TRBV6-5,TGTGCCAGCGGGACAGGAGGTCTCCTCTACAATGAGCAGTTCTTC,CASGTGGLLYNEQFF
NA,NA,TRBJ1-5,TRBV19,TGTGCCAGTAGTAGACAGGTTTCCAATCAGCCCCAGCATTTT,CASSRQVSNQPQHF
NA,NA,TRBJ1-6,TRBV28,TGTGCCAGCAGTCGTCAAGGGGGTTATTCACCCCTCCACTTT,CASSRQGGYSPLHF
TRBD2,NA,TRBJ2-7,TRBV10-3,TGTGCCATCAGTCCCGGGACTAGCGGGACCTACGAGCAGTACTTC,CAISPGTSGTYEQYF
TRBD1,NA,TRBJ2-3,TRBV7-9,TGTGCCAGCAGCTCGACAGGGGGCAACACAGATACGCAGTATTTT,CASSSTGGNTDTQYF
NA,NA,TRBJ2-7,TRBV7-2,TGTGCCAGCAGCCCCCAGGCAGGAGGCTACGAGCAGTACTTC,CASSPQAGGYEQYF
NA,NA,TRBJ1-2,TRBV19,TGTGCCAGTAGTACAGCGGCCCGCTCTAACTATGGCTACACCTTC,CASSTAARSNYGYTF
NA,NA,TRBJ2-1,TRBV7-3,TGTGCCAGCAGCCCTGCGGGACTGGGCTACAATGAGCAGTTCTTC,CASSPAGLGYNEQFF
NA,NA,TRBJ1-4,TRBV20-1,TGCAGTGCTAGTGGCTTGAGACAGAGTAATGAAAAACTGTTTTTT,CSASGLRQSNEKLFF
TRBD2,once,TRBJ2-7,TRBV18,TGTGCCAGCTCACGATCGCCCTTAGCGGGGGGATCGAACGAGCAGTACTTC,CASSRSPLAGGSNEQYF
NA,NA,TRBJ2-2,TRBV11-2,TGTGCCAGCAGGGCAGGAACCGGGGAGCTGTTTTTT,CASRAGTGELFF
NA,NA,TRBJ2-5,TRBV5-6,TGTGCCAGCAGCTGGAGGCGGGAGACCCAGTACTTC,CASSWRRETQYF
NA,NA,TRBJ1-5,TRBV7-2,TGTGCCAGCAGCATACTACAGGGTCAGCCCCAGCATTTT,CASSILQGQPQHF
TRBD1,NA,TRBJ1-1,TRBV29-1,TGCAGCCGGGGGCTCAGGGGGCTGAGAACTGAAGCTTTCTTT,CSRGLRGLRTEAFF
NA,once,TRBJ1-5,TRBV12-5,TGTGCTAGTGGTCCGGTAGGGGCCAATCAGCCCCAGCATTTT,CASGPVGANQPQHF
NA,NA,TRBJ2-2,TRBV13,TGTGCCACAGGGGTTGGGACCGGGGAGCTGTTTTTT,CATGVGTGELFF
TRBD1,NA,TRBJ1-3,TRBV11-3,TGTGCCAGCAGCCGGACAGGGACTGGAAACACCATATATTTT,CASSRTGTGNTIYF
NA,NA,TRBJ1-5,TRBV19,TGTGCCAGTAGTCTTTCGGGTGGAGGGAAACAGCCCCAGCATTTT,CASSLSGGGKQPQHF
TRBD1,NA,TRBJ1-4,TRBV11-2,TGTGCCAGCAGCTTAAGGGGGCCAACTAATGAAAAACTGTTTTTT,CASSLRGPTNEKLFF
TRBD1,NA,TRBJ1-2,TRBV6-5,TGTGCCAGCAGGGAGACAGGGAGGACTAACTATGGCTACACCTTC,CASRETGRTNYGYTF
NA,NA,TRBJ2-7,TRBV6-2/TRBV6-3,TGTGCCAGCAGTCATGGCCGGGGTCGGTACTTC,CASSHGRGRYF
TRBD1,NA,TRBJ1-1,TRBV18,TGTGCCAGCTCACTCGGACAGGGGGGGAACACTGAAGCTTTCTTT,CASSLGQGGNTEAFF
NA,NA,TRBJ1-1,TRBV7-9,TGTGCCAGCAGCTTGGGGGCGGGAGGAACTGAAGCTTTCTTT,CASSLGAGGTEAFF
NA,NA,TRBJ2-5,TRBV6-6,TGTGCCAGCAGTCACTCCCGGAGCCAAGAGACCCAGTACTTC,CASSHSRSQETQYF
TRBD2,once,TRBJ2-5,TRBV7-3,TGTGCCAGCAGCTTGGGGGTTAGCGGGAGGGCCGGGGAGACCCAGTACTTC,CASSLGVSGRAGETQYF
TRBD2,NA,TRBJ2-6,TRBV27,TGTGCCAGCAGGCCCGGGGGGAGCAGCTCTGGGGCCAACGTCCTGACTTTC,CASRPGGSSSGANVLTF
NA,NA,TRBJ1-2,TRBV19,TGTGCCAGCAGAAACAGGGCCCCCGGCTACACCTTC,CASRNRAPGYTF